Each of the 6 T cell receptor beta chains below was sequenced from the same sample in a study of identical twins. TCRdb redid the calling of the 5' RACE reads with MiXCR, one entry per CDR3 protein. The table records 450,000 or so distinct CDR3 sequences, approximately 15% of them present only once. A further study also used this sample, focusing on yellow fever vaccine responses in identical twins.

Input material: CD4+ T cells sorted from blood. The receptors were sampled from a woman between 18 and 30 years old in good health.

This clonotype has a handful of counts. The genes are TRBV12-3 or TRBV12-4 and TRBJ2-1; D may match TRBD1 or TRBD2 (5 bases each). The CDR3 totals 12 residues. Trimming left V 8 bases short and J 3 bases short, with 8 bases between. The CDR3 loop is CASGGYYNEQFF. The CDR3 DNA sequence: TGTGCCAGCGGGGGTTACTACAATGAGCAGTTCTTC.

In its sample, this clonotype was seen a few times. V is TRBV7-8 and J is TRBJ2-1; 13 bases align to TRBD2. This CDR3 has 17 residues. Germline assignment: CDR1 SGHVS and CDR2 FQNEAQ. V trimming: 6 bases; J trimming: 7 bases; junction bases outside the gene matches: 12. CDR3 DNA sequence: TGTGCCAGCAGTCAAAGCCAACTAGCGGGAGGGAAGAATGAGCAGTTCTTC. Its protein is CASSQSQLAGGKNEQFF.

The CDR3 nucleotides are TGCGCCAGCAGCCTTATCATCACAGATACGCAGTATTTT. Amino acids: CASSLIITDTQYF. The chain carries TRBV5-1 and TRBJ2-3; D is ambiguous. Germline lookup yields CDR1 SGHRS and CDR2 YFSETQ. V was cut by 4 bases and J by 2 bases, with 8 bases left in between. The CDR3 loop spans 13 amino acids.

This clonotype was recorded at least ten times. V and J are TRBV14 and TRBJ2-2; D could derive from TRBD1 or TRBD2 (5 bases each). CDR1 and CDR2 (germline): SGHDN, FVKESK. CDR3 length equals 17 residues. Trimming shortened V by 4 bases and J by 2 bases, and 17 bases separated the two germline ends. The CDR3 sequence: CASSRTGTVLNTGELFF. CDR3 sequence (DNA): TGTGCCAGCAGCCGGACCGGGACGGTCTTAAACACCGGGGAGCTGTTTTTT. The variable domain in full, completed from reference TRBV14 and TRBJ2-2, reads EAGVTQFPSHSVIEKGQTVTLRCDPISGHDNLYWYRRVMGKEIKFLLHFVKESKQDESGMPNNRFLAERTGGTYSTLKVQPAELEDSGVYFCASSRTGTVLNTGELFFGEGSRLTVL.

This clonotype occurred many times. This chain connects TRBV5-6 to TRBJ2-3; 10 bases align to TRBD1. This CDR3 has 16 residues. CDR1 and CDR2 from the germline V gene are SGHDT and YYEEEE. V dropped 2 bases and J dropped 5; count of bases not matched to a gene: 8. CDR3 sequence (DNA): TGTGCCAGCAGCTTCGGGACAGGGGAGGTGGGAGATACGCAGTATTTT. Protein: CASSFGTGEVGDTQYF.

This clonotype was seen a few times. The V and J genes are TRBV28 and TRBJ1-4; perhaps TRBD1 as D (6 bases). The V gene's germline CDR1 is MDHEN and CDR2 SYDVKM. The CDR3 has 12 amino acids. The germline V and J ends were trimmed by 5 bases and 5 bases, with 6 bases remaining between them. The CDR3 sequence is CASSQGNEKLFF. CDR3 coding DNA: TGTGCCAGCAGTCAGGGGAATGAAAAACTGTTTTTT.